These 21 T cell receptor beta chains came from one sample sequenced in a study of blood T cells in healthy people across ages. It was with a sample-barcoded 5' primer and a J-beta primer mix that a second PCR of roughly 7 to 12 cycles was run. TCRdb called the 5' RACE reads again in MiXCR, with one record for every CDR3 protein. The table records about 1,000,000 distinct CDR3 sequences, around 43% of them present only once. The specimen sequenced was blood. These receptors all stem from a woman aged 60 to 75 in good health.

This clonotype was seen only once. The gene calls are TRBV20-1 and TRBJ2-5; D is perhaps TRBD1 (6 bases). Germline V gene sequence: CDR1 DFQATT, CDR2 SNEGSKA (reference sequence). This CDR3 contains 15 residues. V lost 2 bases, J lost 0 bases, and 13 bases lay in between. The CDR3 loop reads CSARPLGGNQETQYF. As DNA, the CDR3 is TGCAGTGCTAGACCCCTTGGGGGCAACCAAGAGACCCAGTACTTC.

CDR3 region: CASSFNYRTDTQYF. The CDR3 region has the DNA TGTGCCAGCAGCTTCAACTACCGCACAGATACGCAGTATTTT. The rearrangement joins TRBV11-2 to TRBJ2-3; the D is unclear. This CDR3 is built from 14 residues. V was clipped by 3 bases and J by 1 base, with 8 bases between them. Germline V CDR1 and CDR2: SGHAT, FQNNGV.

The V and J genes are TRBV20-1 and TRBJ2-1, with TRBD2 identical over 11 bases. From germline, CDR1 is DFQATT and CDR2 SNEGSKA (reference sequence). J gave up 4 bases and V 0 bases, and 2 bases lay outside the gene matches. CDR3 length: 15 residues. The CDR3 DNA reads TGCAGTGCTAGAGACGGGACTAGCGGTTACAATGAGCAGTTCTTC. Translation gives CSARDGTSGYNEQFF.

V is TRBV27 and J is TRBJ1-5; D unresolved. Trimming removed 0 bases at V and 4 bases at J, with 13 bases between. The germline CDR1 and CDR2 sequences are MNHEY and SMNVEV (reference sequence). CDR3 length: 16 residues. CDR3 DNA: TGTGCCAGCAGTTTATCGGGCGGGTTGGGAAATCAGCCCCAGCATTTT. Protein sequence: CASSLSGGLGNQPQHF.

This clonotype was seen only once. J is TRBJ2-7 and V is TRBV20-1; D remains ambiguous. Per the germline V gene, CDR1 is DFQATT and CDR2 is SNEGSKA (reference sequence). The CDR3 consists of 14 residues. Trimming took 0 bases from V and 3 from J, leaving 12 bases between them. The DNA for the CDR3 is TGCAGTGCTAGAGATCCAGGCAGATTCTACGAGCAGTACTTC. Amino acids: CSARDPGRFYEQYF.

The chain carries TRBV21-1 and TRBJ2-5; TRBD2 reflects the table's D call only, with no check against the DNA. TRBV21-1 is given as a pseudogene. This CDR3 is 17 amino acids long. CDR3 sequence: CASRTKRVHSLQETQYF. The CDR3 DNA is TGTGCCAGCCGAACGAAGAGGGTGCACTCTCTTCAAGAGACCCAGTACTTC.

V is TRBV11-2 and J is TRBJ2-3; D not resolved. This CDR3 comprises 13 residues. The V end lost 5 bases, the J end lost 4 bases, and 10 bases lay between the germline ends. The germline gives CDR1 SGHAT, CDR2 FQNNGV. The CDR3 coding sequence is TGTGCCAGCAGCACCGACTGGCCAGATACGCAGTATTTT. Protein sequence: CASSTDWPDTQYF.

This chain links TRBV20-1 with TRBJ2-1, with a tentative D call TRBD2 (6 bases). Trimming left V 1 base short and J 6 bases short, with 13 bases between. CDR1 is DFQATT and CDR2 is SNEGSKA in the germline V gene (reference sequence). This CDR3 is 14 amino acids long. CDR3 residues: CSARVPGAPNEQFF. The DNA of the CDR3 is TGCAGTGCTAGAGTTCCGGGAGCACCCAATGAGCAGTTCTTC.

J is TRBJ2-1 and V is TRBV6-5; D possibly matches TRBD1 or TRBD2 (8 bases each). This CDR3 spans 16 amino acids. Between the trimmed V and J ends, which lost 5 bases and 8 bases, there was a span of 22 bases. Germline lookup yields CDR1 MNHEY and CDR2 SVGAGI. CDR3 loop: CASSTQNRGTRDEQFF. CDR3 DNA sequence: TGTGCCAGCAGTACCCAAAACAGGGGGACTAGGGATGAGCAGTTCTTC.

The rearrangement uses TRBV10-3 and TRBJ2-5; D is perhaps TRBD2 (5 bases). CDR1 and CDR2 from the germline V gene are ENHRY and SYGVKD. Trimming removed 10 bases at V and 2 bases at J, with 14 bases between. The CDR3 has 13 residues. CDR3 coding DNA: TGTGCCACCGGCCCGGAGCGGCAAGAGACCCAGTACTTC. It specifies CATGPERQETQYF.

This clonotype was detected a few times. CDR3 region: CASSSSGNTEAFF. CDR3 bases: TGTGCCAGCAGCTCTTCAGGGAACACTGAAGCTTTCTTT. The V call is TRBV7-8, the J call TRBJ1-1; D gene unclear. CDR1 and CDR2 from the germline V gene are SGHVS and FQNEAQ. Trimming removed 4 bases from V and 1 base from J, with 7 bases in between. This CDR3 is 13 amino acids long.

The chain employs TRBV10-2 and TRBJ2-1; 7 bases map to TRBD2. This CDR3 comprises 11 residues. The junction had 1 base not matched to a gene; V was cut back by 2 bases and J by 12 bases. Germline lookup yields CDR1 WSHSY and CDR2 SAAADI. Here the CDR3 reads CASSEGGGQFF. The CDR3 DNA follows: TGCGCCAGCAGTGAGGGCGGGGGGCAGTTCTTC.

In this sample, this clonotype turned up a few times. The chain uses TRBV12-3 or TRBV12-4 and TRBJ2-5; 11 bases agree with TRBD1. The CDR3 totals 15 residues. Trimming took 7 bases from V and 5 from J; bases not matched to a gene: 9. The CDR3 bases are TGTGCCAGCAACCCTGGGGACAGGGGGTCCGAGACCCAGTACTTC. Protein sequence: CASNPGDRGSETQYF.

This clonotype was seen once. The genes are TRBV2 and TRBJ1-5; 9 bases are a match to TRBD1. V was clipped by 5 bases and J by 0 bases; unmatched bases: 5. Germline V lookup: CDR1 SNHLY, CDR2 FYNNEI. The CDR3 consists of 16 residues. CDR3 in amino acids: CASSSRQGDSNQPQHF. CDR3 nucleotides: TGTGCCAGCAGTTCCCGACAGGGGGATAGCAATCAGCCCCAGCATTTT.

The rearrangement uses TRBV28 and TRBJ1-5, with D unclear. The CDR3 length is 14 residues. Germline loops: CDR1 MDHEN, CDR2 SYDVKM. V lost 6 bases to trimming and J lost 3 bases, with 12 bases between them. The CDR3 region has the DNA TGTGCCAGCAGCTTCAACACCCTCAATCAGCCCCAGCATTTT. It yields the protein CASSFNTLNQPQHF.

This clonotype was seen only a few times. V is TRBV24-1 and J is TRBJ2-5; 8 bases line up with TRBD1. The CDR3 is 17 residues long. V shed 3 bases, J shed 4 bases, and the junction held 12 bases outside the gene matches. Germline values: CDR1 KGHDR, CDR2 SFDVKD. The DNA for the CDR3 is TGTGCCACCAGTGATACCCGGACAGGGAGGCTGGGAGAGACCCAGTACTTC. Protein: CATSDTRTGRLGETQYF.

This clonotype appeared a few times. The chain has TRBV18 and TRBJ2-1; D may correspond to TRBD1 or TRBD2 (5 bases each). The CDR3 length is 13 residues. The germline gives CDR1 KGHSH, CDR2 LQKENI. Trimming cost V 5 bases and J 9 bases, with 14 bases left between them. CDR3 protein: CASSMDVRGEQFF. The CDR3 DNA sequence: TGTGCCAGCTCAATGGACGTGAGGGGTGAGCAGTTCTTC.

The chain joins TRBV11-2 to TRBJ1-1, with D tentatively TRBD1 (6 bases). Germline CDR1 and CDR2: SGHAT and FQNNGV. The CDR3 spans 15 residues. Trimming cost V 0 bases and J 1 base, with 9 bases left between them. The CDR3 DNA is TGTGCCAGCAGCTTAGATGCAGGGGCGAACACTGAAGCTTTCTTT. This sequence encodes CASSLDAGANTEAFF.

The chain is built from TRBV18 and TRBJ1-5, with D hard to call. Germline assignment: CDR1 KGHSH and CDR2 LQKENI. CDR3 length equals 15 residues. Between the trimmed V and J ends, which lost 3 bases and 0 bases, there was a span of 9 bases. In DNA form, the CDR3 reads TGTGCCAGCTCACCCCGAGACGTTAGCAATCAGCCCCAGCATTTT. Residues: CASSPRDVSNQPQHF.

This clonotype was detected a few times. A much larger clone lies one base from this, so it may be a read error. The rearrangement joins TRBV9 to TRBJ2-4; 9 nucleotides match TRBD1. Matching the DNA end better, TRBJ2-7 makes the J call doubtful. CDR1 is SGDLS, CDR2 YYNGEE, per germline. The CDR3 contains 14 residues. The CDR3 here is CASSVGQGDYEQYF. As DNA, the CDR3 is TGTGCCAGCAGCGTAGGACAGGGGGACTACGAGCAGTACTTC.

This clonotype turned up a few times. V usage is TRBV5-5 and J usage is TRBJ2-7; TRBD2 aligns across 10 bases. This CDR3 is built from 20 residues. CDR1 and CDR2 from the germline V gene are SGHKS and YYEKEE (reference sequence). V lost 4 bases, J lost 4 bases, and 23 bases stayed unmatched. The CDR3, as DNA: TGTGCCAGCAGCCGACAGGGGCCCCCCTCCCGTACTAGCGGGAAATACGAGCAGTACTTC. Encoded protein: CASSRQGPPSRTSGKYEQYF.